This TCR beta chain was identified in a study of T cells in Graves' hyperthyroidism and ophthalmopathy. V lost 0 bases to trimming and J lost 5 bases, with 11 bases between them. From germline, CDR1 is SGHVS and CDR2 FQNEAQ. The CDR3 is made up of 15 amino acids. TCR beta CDR3 regions were amplified from RNA. When the TCR CDR3 underwent first-round RT-PCR, the HTBI primer set was used. TCRdb ran MiXCR on the multiplex PCR reads and lists one entry per CDR3 protein. This sample has hundreds of thousands of distinct CDR3 sequences, with about 14% found just once. The source material was blood. This receptor was identified in a middle-aged man with Graves' ophthalmopathy. This chain links TRBV7-8 with TRBJ1-5, with D possibly TRBD1 on 5 matching bases. The DNA of the CDR3 is TGTGCCAGCAGCTTAGCGGGGGGGGGGGATCAGCCCCAGCATTTT. Translation: CASSLAGGGDQPQHF.